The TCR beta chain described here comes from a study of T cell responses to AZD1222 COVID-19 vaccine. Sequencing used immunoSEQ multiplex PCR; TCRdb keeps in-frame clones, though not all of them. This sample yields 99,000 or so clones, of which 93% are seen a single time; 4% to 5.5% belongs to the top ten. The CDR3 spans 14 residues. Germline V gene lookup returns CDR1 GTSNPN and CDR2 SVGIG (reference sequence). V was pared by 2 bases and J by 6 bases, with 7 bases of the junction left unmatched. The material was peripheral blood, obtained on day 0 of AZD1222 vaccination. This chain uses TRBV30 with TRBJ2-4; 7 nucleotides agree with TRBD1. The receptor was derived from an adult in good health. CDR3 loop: CAWSPPWDRNIQYF. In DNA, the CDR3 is TGTGCCTGGAGTCCGCCATGGGACAGAAACATTCAGTACTTC.